One sample yielded the 21 T cell receptor beta chains listed below, sequenced in a study of shared clonotypes between healthy human individuals. Here immunoSEQ multiplex PCR was the method, and the copy in TCRdb shows in-frame clones only, minus some. The table shows roughly 1 million clones, with 75% occurring only once. What was sequenced was memory CD4+ T cells sorted from blood. Subset here: CD45RA-negative fraction. The receptors come from a man between 18 and 29 years old in good health.

This sequence joins TRBV30 and TRBJ1-5, with D hard to call. Germline V CDR1 and CDR2: GTSNPN, SVGIG (reference sequence). The CDR3 covers 13 residues. Trimming took 1 base from V and 2 from J, leaving 6 bases between them. In nucleotides, the CDR3 is TGTGCCTGGAGTGACCCGGGCAATCAGCCCCAGCATTTT. Residues: CAWSDPGNQPQHF.

The CDR3 DNA follows: TGTGCCAGCAGCGGGGACAGGGGAAAGTACTTC. Translation gives CASSGDRGKYF. V is TRBV5-5 and J is TRBJ2-7, with TRBD1 identical over 10 bases. CDR1 is SGHKS and CDR2 is YYEKEE in the germline V gene (reference sequence). With V trimmed by 4 bases and J by 11 bases, 3 bases remained unmatched. There are 11 residues in the CDR3.

This clone has only a few counts. The genes are TRBV5-1 and TRBJ2-5; tentative D call: TRBD2 (5 bases). Germline CDR1 and CDR2: SGHRS and YFSETQ. This CDR3 is built from 18 residues. V lost 0 bases, J lost 4 bases, and 22 bases lay in between. The CDR3 DNA follows: TGCGCCAGCAGCTTGGGCTCTGGTCAGGCGGCTCGGGGAGAGACCCAGTACTTC. This encodes CASSLGSGQAARGETQYF.

V usage is TRBV4-1 and J usage is TRBJ2-1; 7 nucleotides line up with TRBD1. V dropped 1 base and J dropped 3; count of bases not matched to a gene: 21. This CDR3 comprises 21 residues. From germline, CDR1 is MGHRA and CDR2 YSYEKL. CDR3 amino acids: CASSQVFKGQRNFGIYNEQFF. The CDR3, as DNA: TGCGCCAGCAGCCAAGTCTTTAAGGGACAGAGAAATTTTGGGATCTACAATGAGCAGTTCTTC.

The V call is TRBV2, the J call TRBJ2-2; D may be TRBD2 (5 bases). In germline, CDR1 is SNHLY, CDR2 FYNNEI. With 6 bases removed from V and 5 bases from J, the gap between germline ends came to 16 bases. This CDR3 spans 15 amino acids. The CDR3 region has the DNA TGTGCCAGCAGGGCCGGACGGGGAACAACCGGGGAGCTGTTTTTT. It yields the protein CASRAGRGTTGELFF.

V gene TRBV30 combines with J gene TRBJ1-6; D is uncertain. Looked up from germline, CDR1 is GTSNPN and CDR2 is SVGIG (reference sequence). Trimming shortened V by 4 bases and J by 8 bases, and 12 bases separated the two germline ends. This CDR3 is 13 amino acids long. The CDR3 reads CAWNPAFDSPLHF. The CDR3 nucleotides read TGTGCCTGGAACCCGGCCTTTGATTCACCCCTCCACTTT.

This clone is a singleton in its sample. J is TRBJ2-3 and V is TRBV28, with 9 bases identical to TRBD2. Unmatched junction bases numbered 1, after V lost 5 bases and J lost 1 base. The CDR3 spans 14 residues. Germline CDR1 is MDHEN and CDR2 is SYDVKM. CDR3 sequence reads: CASSKRGGTDTQYF. For the CDR3, the DNA is TGTGCCAGCAGTAAGCGGGGGGGCACAGATACGCAGTATTTT.

The chain recombines TRBV5-5 with TRBJ1-6, with a possible D match to TRBD1 (5 bases). This CDR3 has 16 amino acids. CDR1 and CDR2 from the germline V gene are SGHKS and YYEKEE (reference sequence). Trimming shortened V by 0 bases and J by 2 bases, and 9 bases separated the two germline ends. This CDR3 reads CASSLGREAYNSPLHF. The CDR3 DNA reads as TGTGCCAGCAGCTTGGGCAGGGAGGCCTATAATTCACCCCTCCACTTT.

V usage is TRBV5-1 and J usage is TRBJ1-6; unclear D gene. V was trimmed by 1 base and J by 9 bases, leaving 8 bases between them. Germline V gene sequence: CDR1 SGHRS, CDR2 YFSETQ. The CDR3 consists of 13 residues. CDR3 DNA: TGCGCCAGCAGCTTGACAGCAATTTCACCCCTCCACTTT. Translating it yields CASSLTAISPLHF.

The chain is built from TRBV6-1 and TRBJ1-5; no clear D gene. Trimming shortened V by 3 bases and J by 4 bases, and 7 bases separated the two germline ends. The CDR3 is made up of 13 amino acids. Germline-derived CDR1 and CDR2 are MNHNS and SASEGT. Written as DNA, the CDR3 is TGTGCCAGCAGTGAGGAACAAAATCAGCCCCAGCATTTT. Residues: CASSEEQNQPQHF.

The V and J genes are TRBV12-5 and TRBJ2-5; 10 bases map to TRBD2. Germline V lookup: CDR1 LGHNT, CDR2 FRNRAP. The CDR3 is made up of 16 amino acids. Trimming at V came to 2 bases and at J to 5 bases, leaving 8 bases not matched to a gene. CDR3 loop: CASGLSLGGLAETQYF. The CDR3 region has the DNA TGTGCTAGTGGTTTGTCCCTGGGGGGACTAGCGGAGACCCAGTACTTC.

This clone was detected a few times. Other DNA sequences from this sample encode an identical CDR3 as well. The rearrangement links TRBV5-1 to TRBJ1-4, with D maybe TRBD1 (5 bases). This CDR3 has 14 amino acids. Trimming took off 0 bases at V and 5 bases at J, with 8 bases between the two ends. Germline-derived CDR1 and CDR2 are SGHRS and YFSETQ. CDR3 protein: CASSLEGRNEKLFF. The CDR3 DNA follows: TGCGCCAGCAGCTTGGAGGGGAGGAATGAAAAACTGTTTTTT.

The sample holds one count of this clone. The gene calls are TRBV11-2 and TRBJ2-2; D is perhaps TRBD1 (5 bases). This CDR3 has 18 amino acids. With 2 bases removed from V and 0 bases from J, the gap between germline ends came to 16 bases. CDR1 is SGHAT and CDR2 is FQNNGV in the germline V gene. The CDR3 loop reads CASSLTAPTATNTGELFF. In DNA form, the CDR3 reads TGTGCCAGCAGCTTAACAGCCCCGACAGCAACGAACACCGGGGAGCTGTTTTTT.

Turning to this clone: Other nucleotide sequences in the sample specify the same CDR3. V gene TRBV25-1 combines with J gene TRBJ1-2; D unclear. CDR3 length equals 12 residues. Germline CDR1 reads MGHDK; CDR2 reads SYGVNS. The V end lost 1 base, the J end lost 6 bases, and 6 bases lay between the germline ends. The CDR3 sequence: CASSELGNGYTF. In nucleotides, the CDR3 is TGTGCCAGCAGTGAATTAGGGAATGGCTACACCTTC.

The chain is built from TRBV27 and TRBJ2-2, with 7 nucleotides matching TRBD1. The CDR3 totals 15 residues. J was trimmed by 0 bases and V by 5 bases; bases with no gene match: 3. Germline-derived CDR1 and CDR2 are MNHEY and SMNVEV (reference sequence). In DNA form, the CDR3 reads TGTGCCAGCAGTGCCGGGACAGCGAACACCGGGGAGCTGTTTTTT. Its translation: CASSAGTANTGELFF.

The V and J genes are TRBV5-1 and TRBJ2-1, with a tentative D call TRBD1 (5 bases). Germline CDR1 is SGHRS and CDR2 is YFSETQ. CDR3 length: 14 amino acids. V lost 4 bases to trimming and J lost 4 bases, with 12 bases between them. The CDR3 region is CASSNAQVYNEQFF. In DNA, the CDR3 is TGCGCCAGCAGCAACGCACAGGTATACAATGAGCAGTTCTTC.

The rearrangement uses TRBV7-8 and TRBJ2-3; D may be TRBD2 (5 bases). This CDR3 is built from 12 residues. Germline CDR1 reads SGHVS; CDR2 reads FQNEAQ. V was trimmed by 8 bases and J by 4 bases, leaving 10 bases between them. The CDR3: CASAAGPDTQYF. The CDR3 bases are TGTGCCAGCGCGGCGGGCCCAGATACGCAGTATTTT.

The chain couples TRBV30 to TRBJ1-1; possibly TRBD1 for D (6 bases). V lost 3 bases, J lost 6 bases, and 11 bases lay in between. Per germline, CDR1 GTSNPN and CDR2 SVGIG (reference sequence). The length of the CDR3 is 12 residues. The chain's CDR3 is CAWRAGGPEAFF. Here the CDR3 DNA reads TGTGCCTGGAGGGCTGGGGGCCCTGAAGCTTTCTTT. Complete variable domain (other parts from reference TRBV30 and TRBJ1-1): SQTIHQWPATLVQPVGSPLSLECTVEGTSNPNLYWYRQAAGRGLQLLFYSVGIGQISSEVPQNLSASRPQDRQFILSSKKLLLSDSGFYLCAWRAGGPEAFFGQGTRLTVV.

The rearrangement uses TRBV18 and TRBJ1-1; tentatively, D is TRBD1 (6 bases). The CDR3 is 16 amino acids. Trimming took off 6 bases at V and 3 bases at J, with 20 bases between the two ends. Germline V gene lookup returns CDR1 KGHSH and CDR2 LQKENI. The chain's CDR3 is CASSWGAPTTDTEAFF. The CDR3 DNA sequence: TGTGCCAGCTCGTGGGGGGCCCCGACAACGGACACTGAAGCTTTCTTT.

The chain is built from TRBV2 and TRBJ2-2; 7 positions match TRBD2. Trimming took 1 base from V and 4 from J; bases not matched to a gene: 6. Germline V gives CDR1 SNHLY, CDR2 FYNNEI. The CDR3 runs to 16 residues. Here the CDR3 DNA reads TGTGCCAGCAGTGAAGAGGCGGGAGTGATCACCGGGGAGCTGTTTTTT. As protein: CASSEEAGVITGELFF.

The rearrangement uses TRBV29-1 and TRBJ1-3, with 10 bases that match TRBD1. After removal of 6 bases from V and 3 bases from J, the junction contained 5 bases not matched to a gene. Germline CDR1 is SQVTM and CDR2 is ANQGSEA. This CDR3 is 14 amino acids long. The CDR3 DNA sequence: TGCAGCGTCAGGACAGGGGGAAGTGGAAACACCATATATTTT. Translating gives CSVRTGGSGNTIYF.